This passage covers 17 T cell receptor beta chains from one sample sequenced in a study of cytomegalovirus exposure and HLA in healthy donors. PCR amplification relied on 60 Vbeta primers (plus 13 Jbeta primers). Method: immunoSEQ multiplex PCR; TCRdb's copy keeps in-frame clones and lacks some. This sample's table reports approximately 120,000 clones. Sequencing was done on a sample of PBMCs. All receptors derive from a young man in good health and CMV-seronegative.

The J gene is TRBJ1-1, the V gene TRBV10-3; D is unresolved. Trimming removed 3 bases from V and 6 bases from J, with 17 bases in between. Germline V lookup: CDR1 ENHRY, CDR2 SYGVKD. The CDR3 length is 15 residues. CDR3 residues: CAISDYKARSAEAFF. The DNA of the CDR3 is TGTGCCATCAGTGACTATAAAGCACGGTCGGCTGAAGCTTTCTTT.

This chain links TRBV5-5 with TRBJ2-7; D possibly corresponds to TRBD1 (5 bases). Germline loops: CDR1 SGHKS, CDR2 YYEKEE (reference sequence). The CDR3 extends over 15 amino acids. Trimming took 4 bases from V and 2 from J, leaving 16 bases between them. The CDR3 nucleotides read TGTGCCAGCAGCCAAAGGTCAGGGAATCCCTACGAGCAGTACTTC. Its protein product is CASSQRSGNPYEQYF.

The V call is TRBV27, the J call TRBJ1-2; 8 bases are a match to TRBD1. The germline V gene has CDR1 MNHEY and CDR2 SMNVEV (reference sequence). The CDR3 has 15 residues. V lost 7 bases, J lost 1 base, and 8 bases stayed unmatched. CDR3 nucleotides: TGTGCCAGCATGGTGTCAGGGGGCCTTAACTATGGCTACACCTTC. Translated, it gives CASMVSGGLNYGYTF.

In DNA, the CDR3 is TGCGCCAGCAGCTTTACCGGGACAGGGTCCTCCTCTGGGGCCAACGTCCTGACTTTC. It yields the protein CASSFTGTGSSSGANVLTF. V usage is TRBV5-1 and J usage is TRBJ2-6, with 9 bases lining up with TRBD1. The junction had 9 bases not matched to a gene; V was cut back by 2 bases and J by 0 bases. CDR3 length: 19 amino acids. Looked up from germline, CDR1 is SGHRS and CDR2 is YFSETQ.

J is TRBJ2-3 and V is TRBV5-6, with D hard to call. This CDR3 spans 15 amino acids. Between the trimmed V and J ends, which lost 0 bases and 0 bases, there was a span of 8 bases. Germline V CDR1 and CDR2: SGHDT, YYEEEE. The CDR3 DNA follows: TGTGCCAGCAGCTTGGCGGCAGGTAGCACAGATACGCAGTATTTT. Translated: CASSLAAGSTDTQYF.

The gene calls are TRBV19 and TRBJ1-1; D is unclear. Germline V gene sequence: CDR1 LNHDA, CDR2 SQIVND (reference sequence). The CDR3 extends over 15 amino acids. Trimming left V 0 bases short and J 4 bases short, with 12 bases between. This chain's CDR3 is CASSIDEGGVTEAFF. CDR3 nucleotides: TGTGCCAGTAGTATAGATGAGGGTGGGGTCACTGAAGCTTTCTTT.

The chain employs TRBV30 and TRBJ2-7; 7 nucleotides agree with TRBD1. Germline loops: CDR1 GTSNPN, CDR2 SVGIG (reference sequence). The CDR3 is 11 amino acids. J lost 5 bases, V lost 5 bases, and 3 bases had no gene match. The CDR3 region is CAWSDRDEQYF. In nucleotides, the CDR3 is TGTGCCTGGTCAGACAGGGACGAGCAGTACTTC.

The genes are TRBV25-1 and TRBJ1-1; the D is unclear. The CDR3 consists of 13 residues. V gave up 6 bases and J gave up 2 bases, with 10 bases separating them. Germline loops: CDR1 MGHDK, CDR2 SYGVNS. The CDR3 sequence: CASRYRANTEAFF. In DNA, the CDR3 is TGTGCCAGCAGATACAGAGCCAACACTGAAGCTTTCTTT.

The chain joins TRBV6-1 to TRBJ2-2; a weak D match, TRBD2 (6 bases). Germline V CDR1 and CDR2: MNHNS, SASEGT. Trimming shortened V by 5 bases and J by 6 bases, and 10 bases separated the two germline ends. This CDR3 has 13 residues. In nucleotides, the CDR3 is TGTGCCAGCAGTCCGACTAGTGCCGGGGAGCTGTTTTTT. It translates to CASSPTSAGELFF.

The chain links TRBV15 to TRBJ2-5; TRBD2 is a possible D gene (5 bases). CDR1 LNHNV and CDR2 YYDKDF come from the germline V gene (reference sequence). Between the trimmed V and J ends, which lost 1 base and 5 bases, there was a span of 11 bases. This CDR3 has 14 amino acids. CDR3 in DNA: TGTGCCACCAGCAGAGGCGGTGGCGGGGAGACCCAGTACTTC. Translating it yields CATSRGGGGETQYF. The variable domain in full, completed from reference TRBV15 and TRBJ2-5, reads DAMVIQNPRYQVTQFGKPVTLSCSQTLNHNVMYWYQQKSSQAPKLLFHYYDKDFNNEADTPDNFQSRRPNTSFCFLDIRSPGLGDTAMYLCATSRGGGGETQYFGPGTRLLVL.

The genes are TRBV9 and TRBJ2-7, with 8 bases aligning to TRBD2. V shed 0 bases, J shed 9 bases, and the junction held 11 bases outside the gene matches. The CDR3 covers 15 residues. The germline CDR1 and CDR2 sequences are SGDLS and YYNGEE. The CDR3 reads CASSVGSTGGSVQYF. DNA of the CDR3: TGTGCCAGCAGCGTAGGCTCCACGGGAGGGTCGGTGCAGTACTTC.

The V gene is TRBV4-2, the J gene TRBJ2-1; a weak D match, TRBD1 (5 bases). Germline CDR1 LGHNA, CDR2 YNFKEQ. The CDR3 loop spans 15 amino acids. The V end was cut by 0 bases, the J end by 2 bases, with 8 bases between. This CDR3 is CASSQESRAYNEQFF. CDR3 sequence (DNA): TGTGCCAGCAGCCAAGAAAGCAGGGCCTACAATGAGCAGTTCTTC.

The chain is built from TRBV29-1 and TRBJ2-5, with a possible D match to TRBD1 (5 bases). The J call may be mistaken, given a closer DNA end match to TRBJ2-7. Germline CDR1 is SQVTM and CDR2 is ANQGSEA. The length of the CDR3 is 14 residues. CDR3 protein: CSVELGRVGDEQYF. The CDR3 bases are TGCAGCGTTGAACTAGGCAGGGTAGGCGACGAGCAGTACTTC.

The chain is built from TRBV11-2 and TRBJ2-7; 9 positions match TRBD1. V was pared by 2 bases and J by 3 bases, with 2 bases of the junction left unmatched. The CDR3 contains 14 residues. Germline V lookup: CDR1 SGHAT, CDR2 FQNNGV. The CDR3 DNA reads as TGTGCCAGCAGCTTAAGGACAGGGGACTACGAGCAGTACTTC. It encodes CASSLRTGDYEQYF. Together with reference TRBV11-2 and TRBJ2-7, the CDR3 gives the full variable domain: EAGVAQSPRYKIIEKRQSVAFWCNPISGHATLYWYQQILGQGPKLLIQFQNNGVVDDSQLPKDRFSAERLKGVDSTLKIQPAKLEDSAVYLCASSLRTGDYEQYFGPGTRLTVT.

V is TRBV7-7 and J is TRBJ2-7; D may be TRBD1 (5 bases). The CDR3 length is 13 residues. The V and J ends lost 1 base and 6 bases respectively, with 10 bases between them. Germline values: CDR1 SSHAT, CDR2 FNYEAQ (reference sequence). The CDR3 nucleotides are TGTGCCAGCAGCTTAGACAGGACCGGCGAGCAGTACTTC. The encoded protein is CASSLDRTGEQYF.

The chain joins TRBV4-1 to TRBJ1-5; D not certain. V dropped 1 base and J dropped 0 bases, with 13 bases sitting between them. Germline assignment: CDR1 MGHRA and CDR2 YSYEKL. CDR3 length: 17 amino acids. CDR3 sequence: CASSQVYSPYSNQPQHF. DNA of the CDR3: TGCGCCAGCAGCCAAGTCTACAGTCCATATAGCAATCAGCCCCAGCATTTT.

The chain has TRBV4-1 and TRBJ2-2, with D perhaps matching TRBD2 (5 bases). The germline V gene encodes CDR1 MGHRA and CDR2 YSYEKL. The CDR3 has 16 residues. V was cut by 4 bases and J by 1 base, with 13 bases left in between. The CDR3 loop reads CASSLPISENTGELFF. CDR3 DNA: TGCGCCAGCAGCCTCCCGATTAGCGAGAACACCGGGGAGCTGTTTTTT.